The entry that follows covers one T cell receptor beta chain sequence. The sample comes from a study of blood T cell repertoires in COVID-19. Background on the study: PBMCs, B-cell-depleted T cells, or T cells provided the cDNA or gDNA that made up the material.

Sequencing was performed with immunoSEQ multiplex PCR; in TCRdb, only in-frame clones are kept and a portion is missing. The sample carries 100,000 to 150,000 clones, 81% recorded once. CDR3 length: 13 amino acids. The germline V gene encodes CDR1 KGHDR and CDR2 SFDVKD. V dropped 5 bases and J dropped 5 bases, with 9 bases sitting between them. The J gene is TRBJ2-1, the V gene TRBV24-1; D is unresolved. The clonotype was recovered from a woman between 45 and 65 years old with acute or convalescent COVID-19. Sequenced input: peripheral blood. Written as DNA, the CDR3 is TGTGCCACCAGTGGTAGATTAAACAATGAGCAGTTCTTC. It translates to CATSGRLNNEQFF.